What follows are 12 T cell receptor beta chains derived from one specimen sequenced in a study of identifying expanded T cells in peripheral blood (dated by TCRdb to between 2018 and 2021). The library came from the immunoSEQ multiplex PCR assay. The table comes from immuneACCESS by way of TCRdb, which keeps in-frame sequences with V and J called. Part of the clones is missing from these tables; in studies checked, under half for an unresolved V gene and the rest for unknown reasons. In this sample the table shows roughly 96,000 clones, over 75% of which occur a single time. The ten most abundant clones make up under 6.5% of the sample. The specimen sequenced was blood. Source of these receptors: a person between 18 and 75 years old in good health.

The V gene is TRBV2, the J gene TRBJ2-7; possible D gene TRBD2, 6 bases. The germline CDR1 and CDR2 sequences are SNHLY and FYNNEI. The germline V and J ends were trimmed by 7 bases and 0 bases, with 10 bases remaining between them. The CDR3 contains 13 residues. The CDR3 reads CASTLRGSYEQYF. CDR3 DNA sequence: TGTGCCAGCACATTGCGGGGCTCCTACGAGCAGTACTTC.

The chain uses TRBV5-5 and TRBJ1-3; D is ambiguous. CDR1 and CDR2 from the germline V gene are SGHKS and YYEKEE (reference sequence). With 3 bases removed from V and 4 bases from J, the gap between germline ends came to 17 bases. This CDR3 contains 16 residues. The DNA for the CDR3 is TGTGCCAGCAGCTACTGGACCGGGAGCTCCGGAAACACCATATATTTT. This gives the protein CASSYWTGSSGNTIYF.

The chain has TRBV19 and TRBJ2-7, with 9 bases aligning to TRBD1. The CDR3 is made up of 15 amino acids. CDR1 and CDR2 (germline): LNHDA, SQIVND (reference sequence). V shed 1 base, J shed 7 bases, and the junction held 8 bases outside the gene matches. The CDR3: CASSIARTGAREQYF. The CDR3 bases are TGTGCCAGTAGTATAGCCCGGACAGGGGCAAGGGAGCAGTACTTC.

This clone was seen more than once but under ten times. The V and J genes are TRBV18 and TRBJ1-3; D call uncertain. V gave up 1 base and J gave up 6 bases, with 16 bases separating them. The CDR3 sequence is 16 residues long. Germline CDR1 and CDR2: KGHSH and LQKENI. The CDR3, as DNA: TGTGCCAGCTCACCACGTTTCCCCGAGGGCGTAAACACCATATATTTT. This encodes CASSPRFPEGVNTIYF. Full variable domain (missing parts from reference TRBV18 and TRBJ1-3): NAGVMQNPRHLVRRRGQEARLRCSPMKGHSHVYWYRQLPEEGLKFMVYLQKENIIDESGMPKERFSAEFPKEGPSILRIQQVVRGDSAAYFCASSPRFPEGVNTIYFGEGSWLTVV.

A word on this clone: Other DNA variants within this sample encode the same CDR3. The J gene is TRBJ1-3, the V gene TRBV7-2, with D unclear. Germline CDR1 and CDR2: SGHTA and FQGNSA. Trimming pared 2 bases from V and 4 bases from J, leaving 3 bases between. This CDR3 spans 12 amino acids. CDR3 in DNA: TGTGCCAGCAGCTTATCAGGAAACACCATATATTTT. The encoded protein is CASSLSGNTIYF.

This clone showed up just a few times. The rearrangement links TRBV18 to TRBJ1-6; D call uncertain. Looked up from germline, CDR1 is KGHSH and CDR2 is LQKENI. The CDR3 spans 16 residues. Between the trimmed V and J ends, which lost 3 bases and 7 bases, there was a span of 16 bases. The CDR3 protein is CASSPNRGSVNSPLHF. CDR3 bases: TGTGCCAGCTCACCGAATCGTGGTTCAGTAAATTCACCCCTCCACTTT.

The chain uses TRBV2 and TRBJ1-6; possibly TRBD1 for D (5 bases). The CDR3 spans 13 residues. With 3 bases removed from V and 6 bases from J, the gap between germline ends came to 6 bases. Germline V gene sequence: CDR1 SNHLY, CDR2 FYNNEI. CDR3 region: CASSDQGNSPLHF. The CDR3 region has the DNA TGTGCCAGCAGTGATCAGGGTAATTCACCCCTCCACTTT.

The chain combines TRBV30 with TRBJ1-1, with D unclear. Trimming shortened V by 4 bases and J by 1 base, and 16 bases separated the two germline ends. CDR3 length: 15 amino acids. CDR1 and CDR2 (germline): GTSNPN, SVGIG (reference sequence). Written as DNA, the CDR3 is TGTGCCTGGACCGTGTCGGGAGTTCGGAACACTGAAGCTTTCTTT. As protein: CAWTVSGVRNTEAFF.

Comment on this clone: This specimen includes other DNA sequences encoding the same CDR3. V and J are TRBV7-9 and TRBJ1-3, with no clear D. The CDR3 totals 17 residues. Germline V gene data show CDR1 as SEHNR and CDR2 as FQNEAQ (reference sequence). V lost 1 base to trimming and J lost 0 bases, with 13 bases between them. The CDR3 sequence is CASSLGQGPYSGNTIYF. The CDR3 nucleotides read TGTGCCAGCAGCTTAGGGCAAGGACCATACTCTGGAAACACCATATATTTT.

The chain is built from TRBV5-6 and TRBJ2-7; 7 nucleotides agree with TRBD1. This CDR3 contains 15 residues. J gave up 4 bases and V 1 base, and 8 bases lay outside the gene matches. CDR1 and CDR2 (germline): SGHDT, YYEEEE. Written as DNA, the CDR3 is TGTGCCAGCAGCTTGAGGGGGACAGCGATGTACGAGCAGTACTTC. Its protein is CASSLRGTAMYEQYF.

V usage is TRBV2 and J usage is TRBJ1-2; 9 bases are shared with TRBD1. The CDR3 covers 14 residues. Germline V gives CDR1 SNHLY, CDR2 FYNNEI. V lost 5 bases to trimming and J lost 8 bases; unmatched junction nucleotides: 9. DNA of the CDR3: TGTGCCAGCAGTCGACAGGGGGAAAGTGAGGGCTACACCTTC. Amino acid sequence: CASSRQGESEGYTF. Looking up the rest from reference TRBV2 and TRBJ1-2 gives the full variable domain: EPEVTQTPSHQVTQMGQEVILRCVPISNHLYFYWYRQILGQKVEFLVSFYNNEISEKSEIFDDQFSVERPDGSNFTLKIRSTKLEDSAMYFCASSRQGESEGYTFGSGTRLTVV.

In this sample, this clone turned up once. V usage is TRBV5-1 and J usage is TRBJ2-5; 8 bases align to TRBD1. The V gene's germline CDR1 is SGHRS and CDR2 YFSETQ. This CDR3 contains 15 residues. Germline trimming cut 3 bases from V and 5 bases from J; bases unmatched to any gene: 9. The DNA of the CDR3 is TGCGCCAGCAGCTACGGGACAGGAGGGAGGGAGACCCAGTACTTC. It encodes CASSYGTGGRETQYF.